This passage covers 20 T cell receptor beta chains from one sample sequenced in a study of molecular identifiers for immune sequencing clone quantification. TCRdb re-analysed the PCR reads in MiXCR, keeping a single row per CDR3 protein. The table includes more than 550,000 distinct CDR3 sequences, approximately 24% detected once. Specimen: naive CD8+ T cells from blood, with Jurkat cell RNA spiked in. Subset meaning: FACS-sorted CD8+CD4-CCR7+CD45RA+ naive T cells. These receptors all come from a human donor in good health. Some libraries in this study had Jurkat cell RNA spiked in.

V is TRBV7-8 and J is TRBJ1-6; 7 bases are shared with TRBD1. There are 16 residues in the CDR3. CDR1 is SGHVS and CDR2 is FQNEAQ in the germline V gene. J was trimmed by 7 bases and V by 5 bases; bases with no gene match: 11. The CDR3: CASSETGVVLNSPLHF. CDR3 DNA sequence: TGTGCCAGCAGCGAAACAGGGGTGGTGTTGAATTCACCCCTCCACTTT.

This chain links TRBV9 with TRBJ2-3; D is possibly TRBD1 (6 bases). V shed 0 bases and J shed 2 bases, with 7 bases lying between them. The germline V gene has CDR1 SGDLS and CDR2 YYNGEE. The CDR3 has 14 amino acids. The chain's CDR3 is CASSVGTDTDTQYF. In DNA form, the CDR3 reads TGTGCCAGCAGCGTAGGGACAGACACAGATACGCAGTATTTT.

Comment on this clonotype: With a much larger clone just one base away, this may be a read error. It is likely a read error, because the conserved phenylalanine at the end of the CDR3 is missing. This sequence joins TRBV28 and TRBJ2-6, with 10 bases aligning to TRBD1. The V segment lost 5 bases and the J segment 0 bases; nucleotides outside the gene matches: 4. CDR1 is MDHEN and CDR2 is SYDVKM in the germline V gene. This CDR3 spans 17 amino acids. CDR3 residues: CASSKWTGGSGANVLTS. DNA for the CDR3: TGTGCCAGCAGTAAATGGACAGGGGGCTCTGGGGCCAACGTCCTGACTTCC.

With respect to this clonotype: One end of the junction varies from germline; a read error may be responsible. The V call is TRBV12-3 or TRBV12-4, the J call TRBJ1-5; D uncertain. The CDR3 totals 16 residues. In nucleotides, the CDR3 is TGTGTCAGCAGTCCAAAGGTCGTGTGGGGAAATCAGCCCCAGCATTTT. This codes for CVSSPKVVWGNQPQHF.

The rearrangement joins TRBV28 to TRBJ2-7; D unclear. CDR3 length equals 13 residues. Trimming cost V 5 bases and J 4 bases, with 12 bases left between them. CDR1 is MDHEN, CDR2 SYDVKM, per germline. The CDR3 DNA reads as TGTGCCAGCAGTGGGGTAGTGGTTTACGAGCAGTACTTC. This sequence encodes CASSGVVVYEQYF.

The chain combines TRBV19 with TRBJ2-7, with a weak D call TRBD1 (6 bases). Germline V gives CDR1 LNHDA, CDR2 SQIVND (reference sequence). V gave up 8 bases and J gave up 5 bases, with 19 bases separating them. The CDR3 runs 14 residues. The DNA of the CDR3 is TGTGCCAGTGCTGGGGGCGCCCTCTTTCACGAGCAGTACTTC. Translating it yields CASAGGALFHEQYF.

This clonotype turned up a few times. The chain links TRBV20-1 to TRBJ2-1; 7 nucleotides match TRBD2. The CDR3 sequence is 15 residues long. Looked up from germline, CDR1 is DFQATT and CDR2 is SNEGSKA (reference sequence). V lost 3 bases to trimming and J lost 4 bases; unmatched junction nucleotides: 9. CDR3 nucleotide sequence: TGCAGTGCTAGTATCGGCCTAGCGGATTACAATGAGCAGTTCTTC. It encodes CSASIGLADYNEQFF.

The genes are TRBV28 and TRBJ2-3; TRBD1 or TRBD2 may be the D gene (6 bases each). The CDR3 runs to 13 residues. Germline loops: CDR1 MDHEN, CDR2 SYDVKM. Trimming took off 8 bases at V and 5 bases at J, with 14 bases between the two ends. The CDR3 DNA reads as TGTGCCAGCGAGGGGGGTTGGCTAGATACGCAGTATTTT. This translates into CASEGGWLDTQYF.

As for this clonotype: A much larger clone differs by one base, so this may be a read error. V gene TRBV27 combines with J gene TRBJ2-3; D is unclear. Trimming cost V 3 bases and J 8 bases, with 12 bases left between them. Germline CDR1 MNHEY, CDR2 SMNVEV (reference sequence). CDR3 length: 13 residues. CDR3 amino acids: CASSFDRAGTQYF. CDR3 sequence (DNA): TGTGCCAGCAGTTTCGATAGGGCAGGTACGCAGTATTTT.

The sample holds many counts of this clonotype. This CDR3 is CASSQDSLQQYEQYF. The DNA for the CDR3 is TGCGCCAGCAGCCAAGATTCCCTCCAGCAATACGAGCAGTACTTC. The gene calls are TRBV4-3 and TRBJ2-7; D call uncertain. Germline values: CDR1 LGHNA, CDR2 YSLEER. Trimming removed 0 bases from V and 4 bases from J, with 13 bases in between. The CDR3 extends over 15 amino acids.

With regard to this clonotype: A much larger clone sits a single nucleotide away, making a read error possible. The CDR3 here is CSARDGGALGQPLHF. CDR3 nucleotide sequence: TGCAGTGCTAGAGATGGAGGGGCGCTCGGTCAGCCCCTGCATTTT. V and J are TRBV20-1 and TRBJ1-5, with D perhaps TRBD1 (5 bases). The CDR3 totals 15 residues. Germline V gene sequence: CDR1 DFQATT, CDR2 SNEGSKA (reference sequence).

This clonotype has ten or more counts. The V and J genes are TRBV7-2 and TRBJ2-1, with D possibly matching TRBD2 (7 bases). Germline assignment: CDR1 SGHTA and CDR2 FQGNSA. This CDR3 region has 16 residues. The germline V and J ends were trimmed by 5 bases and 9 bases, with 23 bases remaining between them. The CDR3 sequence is CASSRPGGLSAGEQFF. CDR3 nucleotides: TGTGCCAGCAGCCGCCCCGGGGGGCTCTCGGCGGGTGAGCAGTTCTTC.

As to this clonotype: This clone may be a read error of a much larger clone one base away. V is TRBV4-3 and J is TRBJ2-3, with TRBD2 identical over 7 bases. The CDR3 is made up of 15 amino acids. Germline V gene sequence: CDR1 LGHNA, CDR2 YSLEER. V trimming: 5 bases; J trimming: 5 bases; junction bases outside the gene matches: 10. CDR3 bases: TGCGCCAGCAGCAAACGGAGCCTAGCGGTAGATACGCAGTATTTT. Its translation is CASSKRSLAVDTQYF.

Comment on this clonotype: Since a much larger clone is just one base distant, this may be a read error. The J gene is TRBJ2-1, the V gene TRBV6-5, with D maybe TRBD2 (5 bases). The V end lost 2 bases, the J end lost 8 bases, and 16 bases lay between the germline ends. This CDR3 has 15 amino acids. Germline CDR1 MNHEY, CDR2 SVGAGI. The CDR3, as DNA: TGTGCCAGCAGTTACCCCCCTAGCAGACTCCATGAGCAGTTCTTC. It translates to CASSYPPSRLHEQFF.

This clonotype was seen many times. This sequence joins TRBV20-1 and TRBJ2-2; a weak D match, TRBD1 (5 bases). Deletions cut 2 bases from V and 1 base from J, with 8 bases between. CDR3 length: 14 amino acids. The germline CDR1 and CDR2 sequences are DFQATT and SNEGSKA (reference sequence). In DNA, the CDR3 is TGCAGTGCTAGACCCAGGGTGAACACCGGGGAGCTGTTTTTT. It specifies CSARPRVNTGELFF.

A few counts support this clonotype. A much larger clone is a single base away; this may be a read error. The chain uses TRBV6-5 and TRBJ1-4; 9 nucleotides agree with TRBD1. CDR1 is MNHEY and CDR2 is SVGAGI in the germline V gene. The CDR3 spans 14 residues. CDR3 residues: CASSSGTGSEKPFF. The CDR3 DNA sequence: TGTGCCAGCAGCTCCGGGACAGGGTCTGAAAAACCGTTTTTT.

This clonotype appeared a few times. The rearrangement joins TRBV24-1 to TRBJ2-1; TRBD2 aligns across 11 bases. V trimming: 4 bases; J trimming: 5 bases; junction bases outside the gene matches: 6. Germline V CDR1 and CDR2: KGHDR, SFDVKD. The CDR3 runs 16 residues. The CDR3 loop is CATSDSGLAGNNEQFF. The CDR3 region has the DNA TGTGCCACCAGTGACTCCGGACTAGCGGGCAACAATGAGCAGTTCTTC.

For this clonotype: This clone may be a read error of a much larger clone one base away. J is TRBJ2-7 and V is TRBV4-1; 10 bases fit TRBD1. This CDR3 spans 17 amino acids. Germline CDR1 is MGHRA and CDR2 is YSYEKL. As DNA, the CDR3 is TGCGCCAGCAGCCGCCTTATCCCGGGACAGGGGCGGGACGAGCAGTGCTTC. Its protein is CASSRLIPGQGRDEQCF.

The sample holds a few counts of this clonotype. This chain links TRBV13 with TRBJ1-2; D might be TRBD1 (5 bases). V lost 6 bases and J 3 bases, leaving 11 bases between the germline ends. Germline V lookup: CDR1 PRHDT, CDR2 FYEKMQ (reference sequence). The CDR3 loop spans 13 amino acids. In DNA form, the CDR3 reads TGTGCCAGCAGGGACACTTCAGACTATGGCTACACCTTC. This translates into CASRDTSDYGYTF.

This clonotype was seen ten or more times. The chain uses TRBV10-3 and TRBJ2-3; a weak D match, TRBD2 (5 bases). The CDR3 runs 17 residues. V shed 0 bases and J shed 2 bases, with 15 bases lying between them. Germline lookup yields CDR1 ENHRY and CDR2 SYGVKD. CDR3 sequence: CAISESVSSLLTDTQYF. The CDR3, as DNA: TGTGCCATCAGTGAGTCGGTGTCTAGCCTACTCACAGATACGCAGTATTTT.